Below, 20 T cell receptor beta chains from the same sample are listed, as sequenced in a study of vaccination effects on CD4 cells after COVID-19. When about ten days of culture had elapsed, CD4+ T cells were isolated. All participants had two doses of either the BNT162b2 or mRNA-1273 vaccine. These receptors' targets are unknown. This table comes from immunoSEQ multiplex PCR, and its TCRdb copy is limited to in-frame clones, with some not included. This sample has 37,000 or so clones, with approximately 70% found just once. Source: CD4+ T cells from PBMCs cultured without peptide, taken after COVID-19 vaccination. Receptors were obtained from a human donor who received a COVID-19 vaccine.

The rearrangement links TRBV11-3 to TRBJ2-5; TRBD2 agrees at 7 bases. Germline V gene data show CDR1 as SGHNT and CDR2 as YENEEA. V was pared by 6 bases and J by 3 bases, with 7 bases of the junction left unmatched. This CDR3 is 14 amino acids long. The CDR3 nucleotides read TGTGCCAGCAGTAGGAGCGGGATGGAAGAGACCCAGTACTTC. This encodes CASSRSGMEETQYF.

The chain links TRBV2 to TRBJ1-2; D is possibly TRBD1 (5 bases). CDR3 length equals 14 residues. Trimming cost V 4 bases and J 0 bases, with 9 bases left between them. In germline, CDR1 is SNHLY, CDR2 FYNNEI. This chain's CDR3 is CASSAQGPNYGYTF. The CDR3 DNA reads TGTGCCAGCAGTGCGCAGGGACCTAACTATGGCTACACCTTC.

This clone has more than one count but fewer than ten. The J gene is TRBJ1-6, the V gene TRBV19; D is uncertain. This CDR3 is 14 amino acids long. Germline V gene sequence: CDR1 LNHDA, CDR2 SQIVND (reference sequence). The V gene lost 4 bases and the J gene lost 6 bases, with 10 bases spanning the gap. CDR3 in amino acids: CASSKAVLNSPLHF. The CDR3 nucleotides read TGTGCCAGTAGTAAGGCAGTACTTAATTCACCCCTCCACTTT.

V is TRBV14 and J is TRBJ2-7; D is perhaps TRBD2 (5 bases). With 0 bases removed from V and 2 bases from J, the gap between germline ends came to 14 bases. The germline V gene encodes CDR1 SGHDN and CDR2 FVKESK. The CDR3 loop spans 16 amino acids. The chain's CDR3 is CASSQERGKRTYEQYF. Written as DNA, the CDR3 is TGTGCCAGCAGCCAAGAGAGAGGGAAACGGACCTACGAGCAGTACTTC.

This clone was detected only a few times. V and J are TRBV27 and TRBJ1-5; tentative D call: TRBD1 (5 bases). Trimming shortened V by 3 bases and J by 7 bases, and 16 bases separated the two germline ends. Germline values: CDR1 MNHEY, CDR2 SMNVEV (reference sequence). The CDR3 runs 15 residues. The CDR3, as DNA: TGTGCCAGCAGTTTTACGCAGGGATCGGGGCAGCCCCAGCATTTT. Amino acids: CASSFTQGSGQPQHF.

The V and J genes are TRBV14 and TRBJ2-2; the D is unclear. The germline gives CDR1 SGHDN, CDR2 FVKESK. Trimming removed 1 base from V and 6 bases from J, with 9 bases in between. The CDR3 sequence is 14 residues long. CDR3 nucleotides: TGTGCCAGCAGCCAAGTGTCAGGCCCCGGGGAGCTGTTTTTT. Translation: CASSQVSGPGELFF.

This sequence joins TRBV27 and TRBJ1-2, with D perhaps matching TRBD1 (5 bases). The CDR3 runs 13 residues. CDR1 and CDR2 from the germline V gene are MNHEY and SMNVEV (reference sequence). The V gene lost 5 bases and the J gene lost 8 bases, with 15 bases spanning the gap. The DNA for the CDR3 is TGTGCCAGCAGTATCACGGCTGGGGGGGGCTACACCTTC. It specifies CASSITAGGGYTF.

The CDR3 nucleotides read TGCGCCAGCAGGAGAAACAGGGGTTTTTTCTCTGGAAACACCATATATTTT. Its translation is CASRRNRGFFSGNTIYF. The V and J genes are TRBV5-1 and TRBJ1-3, with TRBD1 matching 7 bases. This CDR3 has 17 residues. V lost 5 bases and J lost 0; bases outside the gene matches: 11. Germline values: CDR1 SGHRS, CDR2 YFSETQ. The full variable domain, rest sourced from reference TRBV5-1 and TRBJ1-3, is KAGVTQTPRYLIKTRGQQVTLSCSPISGHRSVSWYQQTPGQGLQFLFEYFSETQRNKGNFPGRFSGRQFSNSRSEMNVSTLELGDSALYLCASRRNRGFFSGNTIYFGEGSWLTVV.

The chain couples TRBV15 to TRBJ2-4, with D perhaps being TRBD1 or TRBD2 (5 bases each). Germline V gives CDR1 LNHNV, CDR2 YYDKDF (reference sequence). V lost 0 bases and J 2 bases, leaving 11 bases between the germline ends. CDR3 length equals 16 residues. CDR3 sequence (DNA): TGTGCCACCAGCAGAGATAGAGGGGCTACCAAAAACATTCAGTACTTC. Its translation is CATSRDRGATKNIQYF.

The rearrangement links TRBV13 to TRBJ1-6, with 8 bases matching TRBD1. With V trimmed by 5 bases and J by 6 bases, 6 bases remained unmatched. This CDR3 is built from 15 residues. Germline V gene sequence: CDR1 PRHDT, CDR2 FYEKMQ (reference sequence). CDR3 region: CASSVRGLGNSPLHF. In nucleotides, the CDR3 is TGTGCCAGCAGCGTCAGGGGGCTCGGTAATTCACCCCTCCACTTT.

This clone was seen only once. The chain carries TRBV19 and TRBJ2-3; no clear D. Trimming stripped 0 bases from V and 9 bases from J, with 10 bases between. CDR1 and CDR2 from the germline V gene are LNHDA and SQIVND (reference sequence). CDR3 length: 13 residues. CDR3 sequence (DNA): TGTGCCAGTAGTATAGATCGAGATGGGACGCAGTATTTT. It specifies CASSIDRDGTQYF.

This clone was seen a handful of times. The V gene is TRBV6-5, the J gene TRBJ2-7; TRBD1 agrees at 12 bases. There are 16 residues in the CDR3. Germline V gives CDR1 MNHEY, CDR2 SVGAGI. Germline trimming cut 3 bases from V and 6 bases from J; bases unmatched to any gene: 9. This CDR3 reads CASSYSPGTGGSEQYF. The CDR3 DNA is TGTGCCAGCAGTTATTCCCCCGGGACAGGGGGCTCCGAGCAGTACTTC.

This clone was detected a few times. The rearrangement uses TRBV7-6 and TRBJ1-3; D is ambiguous. In germline, CDR1 is SGHVS, CDR2 FNYEAQ. CDR3 length: 15 amino acids. Trimming took 5 bases from V and 0 from J, leaving 11 bases between them. CDR3 amino acids: CASSRGESSGNTIYF. The CDR3, as DNA: TGTGCCAGCAGCCGTGGGGAGAGCTCTGGAAACACCATATATTTT.

The sample holds a few counts of this clone. CDR3 in amino acids: CASSARRGNTGELFF. Here the CDR3 DNA reads TGTGCCAGCAGTGCAAGGCGGGGGAACACCGGGGAGCTGTTTTTT. The chain combines TRBV6-4 with TRBJ2-2; possible D gene TRBD2, 6 bases. The CDR3 runs to 15 residues. Germline lookup yields CDR1 MRHNA and CDR2 SNTAGT. Trimming cost V 4 bases and J 1 base, with 10 bases left between them.

Only a few counts were recorded for this clone. The rearrangement uses TRBV19 and TRBJ2-7; D gene unclear. The length of the CDR3 is 12 residues. Between the trimmed V and J ends, which lost 5 bases and 0 bases, there was a span of 5 bases. Germline V gene lookup returns CDR1 LNHDA and CDR2 SQIVND (reference sequence). CDR3 DNA sequence: TGTGCCAGTAGTCAGAGCTCCTACGAGCAGTACTTC. It is translated as CASSQSSYEQYF.

The genes are TRBV2 and TRBJ1-6, with D perhaps matching TRBD1 (6 bases). The V and J ends lost 6 bases and 6 bases respectively, with 12 bases between them. The germline V gene encodes CDR1 SNHLY and CDR2 FYNNEI. The length of the CDR3 is 14 residues. CDR3 nucleotides: TGTGCCAGCAGCCTAGGGGGTTCTAATTCACCCCTCCACTTT. It specifies CASSLGGSNSPLHF.

This chain connects TRBV14 to TRBJ1-1, with TRBD1 matching 7 bases. CDR3 length equals 19 residues. The ends lost 1 base at V and 5 bases at J; junction bases unmatched: 19. The germline V gene encodes CDR1 SGHDN and CDR2 FVKESK. The CDR3 DNA sequence: TGTGCCAGCAGCCAAGGGAATCCCACGACAGGGCCGGGAAAAACTGAAGCTTTCTTT. Amino acid sequence: CASSQGNPTTGPGKTEAFF. The variable domain in full, completed from reference TRBV14 and TRBJ1-1, reads EAGVTQFPSHSVIEKGQTVTLRCDPISGHDNLYWYRRVMGKEIKFLLHFVKESKQDESGMPNNRFLAERTGGTYSTLKVQPAELEDSGVYFCASSQGNPTTGPGKTEAFFGQGTRLTVV.

The J gene is TRBJ1-3, the V gene TRBV11-2; no firm D call. Germline V gene lookup returns CDR1 SGHAT and CDR2 FQNNGV. This CDR3 spans 14 amino acids. Trimming stripped 5 bases from V and 0 bases from J, with 8 bases between. CDR3 loop: CASSPGSSGNTIYF. CDR3 sequence (DNA): TGTGCCAGCAGCCCAGGTAGCTCTGGAAACACCATATATTTT.

The gene calls are TRBV2 and TRBJ2-1; 9 nucleotides line up with TRBD2. CDR3 size: 14 residues. Germline CDR1 and CDR2: SNHLY and FYNNEI. The J segment lost 8 bases and the V segment lost 5 bases, leaving 7 bases of the junction unmatched. CDR3 sequence: CASSLLAGRDEQFF. The CDR3, as DNA: TGTGCCAGCAGTCTTCTAGCGGGGAGGGATGAGCAGTTCTTC.

The chain recombines TRBV7-9 with TRBJ2-7, with 8 bases identical to TRBD1. Germline V gene sequence: CDR1 SEHNR, CDR2 FQNEAQ (reference sequence). There are 16 residues in the CDR3. The J segment lost 4 bases and the V segment lost 2 bases, leaving 10 bases of the junction unmatched. CDR3 region: CASSLTAGGLLYEQYF. DNA for the CDR3: TGTGCCAGCAGCTTAACTGCAGGGGGCCTTTTATACGAGCAGTACTTC.